Below, 15 T cell receptor beta chains from the same sample are listed, as sequenced in a study of CD8 T cells in Susac syndrome. The authors reverse transcribed roughly 0.5 to 1 ug RNA with random hexamers. TCRdb reanalysed the immunoSEQ multiplex PCR reads using MiXCR and keeps one entry per CDR3 protein. The data hold some 200,000 distinct CDR3 sequences, with approximately 95% observed a single time. Sequencing was done on a sample of CD8+ T cells from PBMCs. These TCRs come from a human donor with Susac syndrome.

J is TRBJ1-2 and V is TRBV13; D is perhaps TRBD1 (6 bases). CDR1 is PRHDT and CDR2 is FYEKMQ in the germline V gene (reference sequence). The CDR3 runs to 15 residues. The V gene lost 2 bases and the J gene lost 6 bases, with 16 bases spanning the gap. The CDR3 loop is CASSLIVRGLDGYTF. The DNA for the CDR3 is TGTGCCAGCAGCTTAATAGTTCGGGGGCTTGATGGCTACACCTTC.

This sequence joins TRBV28 and TRBJ2-7, with 8 positions matching TRBD1. Germline V gene data show CDR1 as MDHEN and CDR2 as SYDVKM. This CDR3 has 15 residues. Losses at the gene ends were 4 bases for V and 3 bases for J; bases not matched to a gene: 8. CDR3 nucleotide sequence: TGTGCCAGCAGTTCTTATGACAGGGGAGTCTACGAGCAGTACTTC. This translates into CASSSYDRGVYEQYF.

The rearrangement links TRBV4-1 to TRBJ1-4, with TRBD1 matching over 7 bases. The V gene's germline CDR1 is MGHRA and CDR2 YSYEKL. The ends lost 1 base at V and 1 base at J; junction bases unmatched: 12. The CDR3 has 19 amino acids. CDR3 DNA sequence: TGCGCCAGCAGCCAAGTGGCGGGGGCAGGGGGTCAAACTAATGAAAAACTGTTTTTT. Its protein is CASSQVAGAGGQTNEKLFF.

The chain joins TRBV5-4 to TRBJ2-2; D ambiguous. The CDR3 spans 13 residues. Trimming took off 5 bases at V and 1 base at J, with 6 bases between the two ends. Germline-derived CDR1 and CDR2 are SGHNT and YYREEE (reference sequence). CDR3 DNA: TGTGCCAGCAGGGACGGGAACACCGGGGAGCTGTTTTTT. Translated, it gives CASRDGNTGELFF.

The genes are TRBV15 and TRBJ2-3, with D tentatively TRBD2 (5 bases). The germline V gene has CDR1 LNHNV and CDR2 YYDKDF (reference sequence). Trimming took off 1 base at V and 3 bases at J, with 14 bases between the two ends. The CDR3 consists of 16 residues. CDR3 amino acids: CATSRGGPELTDTQYF. The CDR3 bases are TGTGCCACCAGCAGAGGCGGGCCTGAATTAACAGATACGCAGTATTTT.

The chain is built from TRBV19 and TRBJ2-1; a possible D gene is TRBD2 (5 bases). This CDR3 is built from 16 residues. Trimming pared 10 bases from V and 0 bases from J, leaving 19 bases between. Germline V gives CDR1 LNHDA, CDR2 SQIVND (reference sequence). The CDR3 sequence: CATSRQLDLSYNEQFF. DNA of the CDR3: TGTGCCACTAGCCGCCAACTGGACCTCTCCTACAATGAGCAGTTCTTC.

This chain links TRBV20-1 with TRBJ2-3; D uncertain. The germline V gene has CDR1 DFQATT and CDR2 SNEGSKA (reference sequence). CDR3 length: 10 residues. The ends were cut back, 4 bases at V and 2 bases at J, with 1 base in the middle. In DNA, the CDR3 is TGCAGTGCTAACACAGATACGCAGTATTTT. Translating it yields CSANTDTQYF.

This sequence joins TRBV5-1 and TRBJ1-1, with 8 bases fitting TRBD1. V was pared by 3 bases and J by 8 bases, with 6 bases of the junction left unmatched. CDR1 is SGHRS, CDR2 YFSETQ, per germline. The CDR3 runs to 13 residues. CDR3 residues: CASSWGQASEAFF. As DNA, the CDR3 is TGCGCCAGCAGCTGGGGACAGGCCTCAGAAGCTTTCTTT. Variable domain in full (rest from reference TRBV5-1 and TRBJ1-1): KAGVTQTPRYLIKTRGQQVTLSCSPISGHRSVSWYQQTPGQGLQFLFEYFSETQRNKGNFPGRFSGRQFSNSRSEMNVSTLELGDSALYLCASSWGQASEAFFGQGTRLTVV.

The chain has TRBV6-5 and TRBJ2-7; 10 nucleotides agree with TRBD1. Germline trimming cut 2 bases from V and 4 bases from J; bases unmatched to any gene: 5. The CDR3 covers 15 residues. Germline CDR1 is MNHEY and CDR2 is SVGAGI. CDR3 nucleotide sequence: TGTGCCAGCAGTTACCGGGGACAGGGGAAGTACGAGCAGTACTTC. Amino acids: CASSYRGQGKYEQYF.

V and J are TRBV5-4 and TRBJ2-1, with 10 bases aligning to TRBD2. Germline values: CDR1 SGHNT, CDR2 YYREEE (reference sequence). The CDR3 extends over 16 amino acids. V dropped 1 base and J dropped 10; count of bases not matched to a gene: 11. DNA for the CDR3: TGTGCCAGCAGCTTGATGGAAGCGGGGGGGGGTCGCGAGCAGTTCTTC. Protein: CASSLMEAGGGREQFF.

This sequence joins TRBV6-4 and TRBJ2-7, with a tentative D call TRBD1 (5 bases). The CDR3 extends over 15 amino acids. Trimming left V 0 bases short and J 2 bases short, with 11 bases between. Per germline, CDR1 MRHNA and CDR2 SNTAGT. CDR3 in amino acids: CASSDSSQVPYEQYF. DNA for the CDR3: TGTGCCAGCAGTGACTCGTCACAGGTACCCTACGAGCAGTACTTC.

The V call is TRBV6-6, the J call TRBJ1-6; 9 bases align to TRBD1. The length of the CDR3 is 15 residues. Germline V gene lookup returns CDR1 MNHNY and CDR2 SVGAGI (reference sequence). The J segment lost 11 bases and the V segment lost 6 bases, leaving 11 bases of the junction unmatched. In nucleotides, the CDR3 is TGTGCCAGCAGCGAACCAGACAGGGGGTATCCACCCCTCCACTTT. Translating it yields CASSEPDRGYPPLHF.

This clonotype was observed a few times. The chain links TRBV5-6 to TRBJ1-5; no clear D gene. Per the germline V gene, CDR1 is SGHDT and CDR2 is YYEEEE. The V end was cut by 0 bases, the J end by 0 bases, with 7 bases between. The CDR3 loop spans 15 amino acids. The CDR3 loop is CASSLAGVSNQPQHF. In nucleotides, the CDR3 is TGTGCCAGCAGCTTGGCCGGAGTTAGCAATCAGCCCCAGCATTTT. Together with reference TRBV5-6 and TRBJ1-5, the CDR3 gives the full variable domain: DAGVTQSPTHLIKTRGQQVTLRCSPKSGHDTVSWYQQALGQGPQFIFQYYEEEERQRGNFPDRFSGHQFPNYSSELNVNALLLGDSALYLCASSLAGVSNQPQHFGDGTRLSIL.

CDR3: CASSHEGNSYGYTF. In DNA, the CDR3 is TGTGCCAGCAGCCACGAGGGGAATAGCTATGGCTACACCTTC. The rearrangement uses TRBV6-6 and TRBJ1-2; possible D gene TRBD1, 5 bases. V lost 6 bases and J 4 bases, leaving 15 bases between the germline ends. CDR3 size: 14 residues. Germline CDR1 is MNHNY and CDR2 is SVGAGI (reference sequence).

This chain links TRBV20-1 with TRBJ2-7, with 7 nucleotides matching TRBD2. V lost 2 bases and J lost 3; bases outside the gene matches: 7. The CDR3 has 14 amino acids. Germline-derived CDR1 and CDR2 are DFQATT and SNEGSKA (reference sequence). CDR3 protein: CSARNSSGLYEQYF. The CDR3 DNA reads TGCAGTGCTAGAAACTCTAGCGGACTCTACGAGCAGTACTTC.